The text below deals with one TCR beta chain. Its antigen remains unidentified. These data are taken from a study of shared clonotypes between healthy human individuals. Study details: CD4 naive and CD4 memory each took three plates per donor, while CD8 naive took two and CD8 memory one.

The CDR3 runs 16 residues. Germline V gene sequence: CDR1 LNHDA, CDR2 SQIVND (reference sequence). Deletions cut 5 bases from V and 6 bases from J, with 20 bases between. Study-level findings and limits: Enrolling few donors narrowed the genetic and exposure-history diversity that was represented. Generally, naive subsets came out with larger estimated richness than memory subsets.

TCRdb's table, derived via immunoSEQ multiplex PCR, lists solely in-frame clones and lacks some. Among approximately 2.3 million clones, about 92% were seen once, and the ten largest hold approximately 0.4%. CD4+ cells were split into CD45RA+ naive and CD45RA-negative memory subsets. Sequencing was carried out using naive CD4+ T cells from PBMCs. As to subset: CD45RA+ positively selected. The chain couples TRBV19 to TRBJ1-5; no reliable D call. This TCR derives from a man younger than 30 in good health. Some clones in this sample may be carry-over from other donors' samples. The CDR3 DNA reads TGTGCCAGTAGTCCGCCGGGAGGGTCTAACGGTCAGCCCCAGCATTTT. Translation gives CASSPPGGSNGQPQHF.